Listed below are T cell receptor beta chains from one sample, sequenced in a study of T-cell reconstitution after alpha-beta-depleted transplantation in children. TCRdb called the PCR reads again in MiXCR, with one record for every CDR3 protein. This repertoire shows nearly 200,000 distinct CDR3 sequences, roughly 6% found once; its top ten account for 4.5%. The specimen comprised PBMCs, sampled before TCRalphabeta/CD19-depleted stem cell transplant. The receptors here all came from a girl under two years old with combined immunodeficiency, due to receive a stem cell transplant. CDR3s include the opening cysteine and the closing phenylalanine or tryptophan. The D gene is left open where the match is weak. Clone size is shown for a subset of rows, as once, few, many or a class of expanded clone.

V: TRBV30; size: .; D: TRBD1; J: TRBJ1-1; CDR3: CAWSVSSQGVGAFF; DNA: TGTGCCTGGAGTGTATCGAGCCAGGGGGTGGGAGCTTTCTTT
V: TRBV6-2/TRBV6-3; size: many; D: TRBD2; J: TRBJ2-1; CDR3: CASIPLGLAGGHEQFF; DNA: TGTGCCAGCATTCCTCTGGGGCTAGCGGGGGGGCATGAGCAGTTCTTC
V: TRBV6-4; size: few; D: .; J: TRBJ2-1; CDR3: CASSDGGLHNEQFF; DNA: TGTGCCAGCAGTGACGGTGGTCTCCACAATGAGCAGTTCTTC
V: TRBV29-1; size: many; D: .; J: TRBJ1-1; CDR3: CSVERGTGNTEAFF; DNA: TGCAGCGTTGAGAGGGGTACGGGGAACACTGAAGCTTTCTTT
V: TRBV7-9; size: many; D: .; J: TRBJ2-1; CDR3: CASSAAGTFEQFF; DNA: TGTGCCAGCAGCGCCGCCGGGACGTTTGAGCAGTTCTTC
V: TRBV20-1; size: few; D: .; J: TRBJ1-1; CDR3: CSAIPPLALNTEAFF; DNA: TGCAGTGCTATTCCCCCACTAGCGTTGAACACTGAAGCTTTCTTT
V: TRBV20-1; size: many; D: TRBD1; J: TRBJ1-5; CDR3: CSARPRQGGNQPQHF; DNA: TGCAGTGCTAGGCCCCGACAGGGCGGCAATCAGCCCCAGCATTTT
V: TRBV29-1; size: many; D: .; J: TRBJ2-6; CDR3: CSVVSGANVLTF; DNA: TGCAGCGTCGTCTCTGGGGCCAACGTCCTGACTTTC
V: TRBV4-1; size: many; D: TRBD2; J: TRBJ2-3; CDR3: CASSQGIAGGLTDTQYF; DNA: TGCGCCAGCAGCCAAGGTATAGCGGGGGGTCTCACAGATACGCAGTATTTT
V: TRBV29-1; size: many; D: .; J: TRBJ2-7; CDR3: CSVQGGQNSYEQYF; DNA: TGCAGCGTTCAGGGGGGACAGAACTCCTACGAGCAGTACTTC
V: TRBV7-2; size: many; D: .; J: TRBJ2-7; CDR3: CASSLDLQQYEQYF; DNA: TGTGCCAGCAGCTTAGACCTACAGCAGTACGAGCAGTACTTC
V: TRBV29-1; size: .; D: .; J: TRBJ2-5; CDR3: CSGTGPRGAQYF; DNA: TGCAGCGGAACAGGGCCCCGGGGGGCCCAGTACTTC
V: TRBV4-1; size: many; D: .; J: TRBJ2-1; CDR3: CASSQGLGVYNEQFF; DNA: TGCGCCAGCAGCCAAGGACTAGGGGTCTACAATGAGCAGTTCTTC
V: TRBV10-3; size: many; D: .; J: TRBJ2-1; CDR3: CAIKNTVSSYNEQFF; DNA: TGTGCCATCAAAAACACAGTGAGCTCCTACAATGAGCAGTTCTTC
V: TRBV5-1; size: many; D: .; J: TRBJ1-2; CDR3: CASSLAGWQATNYGYTF; DNA: TGCGCCAGCAGCTTGGCCGGTTGGCAGGCCACAAATTATGGCTACACCTTC
V: TRBV18; size: .; D: .; J: TRBJ2-5; CDR3: CASSPQTGKQETQYF; DNA: TGTGCCAGCTCACCTCAGACAGGAAAACAAGAGACCCAGTACTTC
V: TRBV25-1; size: many; D: .; J: TRBJ2-1; CDR3: CASRDFVSSYNEQFF; DNA: TGTGCCAGCAGGGACTTTGTGAGCTCCTACAATGAGCAGTTCTTC
V: TRBV12-3/TRBV12-4; size: few; D: .; J: TRBJ2-2; CDR3: CASSLGFAELFF; DNA: TGTGCCAGCAGCCTAGGGTTCGCGGAGCTGTTTTTT
V: TRBV10-3; size: many; D: .; J: TRBJ1-5; CDR3: CAISERQGNQPQHF; DNA: TGTGCCATCAGTGAGCGGCAGGGGAATCAGCCCCAGCATTTT
V: TRBV29-1; size: many; D: TRBD1; J: TRBJ1-2; CDR3: CSVLSTGEDGYTF; DNA: TGCAGCGTATTAAGCACAGGGGAGGATGGCTACACCTTC
V: TRBV24-1; size: many; D: TRBD1; J: TRBJ2-1; CDR3: CATKDPGGEQFF; DNA: TGTGCCACCAAAGACCCAGGGGGCGAGCAGTTCTTC
V: TRBV7-9; size: many; D: .; J: TRBJ2-1; CDR3: CASSLLVGSRNEQFF; DNA: TGTGCCAGCAGCTTATTGGTCGGGAGTAGGAATGAGCAGTTCTTC
V: TRBV6-2/TRBV6-3; size: many; D: TRBD2; J: TRBJ2-7; CDR3: CASSGLAEGYYYEQYF; DNA: TGTGCCAGCAGCGGACTAGCGGAAGGGTACTACTACGAGCAGTACTTC
V: TRBV20-1; size: .; D: TRBD1; J: TRBJ2-4; CDR3: CSARADRVENIQYF; DNA: TGCAGTGCTAGAGCCGACAGGGTAGAAAACATTCAGTACTTC
V: TRBV6-2/TRBV6-3; size: many; D: TRBD2; J: TRBJ2-7; CDR3: CASSYVHYSSGSRYEQYF; DNA: TGTGCCAGCAGTTACGTTCATTACTCTAGCGGCTCTCGTTACGAGCAGTACTTC
V: TRBV6-5; size: few; D: .; J: TRBJ1-5; CDR3: CASSFFPLLGVPNQPQHF; DNA: TGTGCCAGCAGTTTTTTCCCACTCCTCGGGGTCCCAAATCAGCCCCAGCATTTT
V: TRBV7-3; size: many; D: .; J: TRBJ2-1; CDR3: CASSLMGLESAQFF; DNA: TGTGCCAGCAGCTTAATGGGGCTAGAATCGGCGCAGTTCTTC
V: TRBV7-2; size: many; D: .; J: TRBJ2-5; CDR3: CASSLVIRKSGTQYF; DNA: TGTGCCAGCAGCTTAGTTATTCGAAAGAGCGGGACCCAGTACTTC
V: TRBV11-2; size: many; D: TRBD2; J: TRBJ2-1; CDR3: CASSFLRGYNEQFF; DNA: TGTGCCAGCAGCTTTCTGCGGGGGTACAATGAGCAGTTCTTC
V: TRBV3-1; size: .; D: TRBD1; J: TRBJ2-5; CDR3: CASSEPTGDEPQETQYF; DNA: TGTGCCAGCAGCGAACCGACAGGGGACGAACCCCAAGAGACCCAGTACTTC
V: TRBV7-2; size: few; D: TRBD2; J: TRBJ2-1; CDR3: CASSWGGSGSNEQFF; DNA: TGTGCCAGCAGCTGGGGGGGTAGCGGGAGTAATGAGCAGTTCTTC
V: TRBV7-3; size: .; D: .; J: TRBJ2-5; CDR3: CASSQQTGETQYF; DNA: TGTGCCAGCAGCCAACAGACGGGGGAGACCCAGTACTTC
V: TRBV7-2; size: .; D: .; J: TRBJ2-7; CDR3: CASSLAGGAGGYEQYF; DNA: TGTGCCAGCAGCTTAGCAGGAGGGGCAGGGGGCTACGAGCAGTACTTC
V: TRBV27; size: many; D: .; J: TRBJ1-1; CDR3: CASSLWGQNTEAFF; DNA: TGTGCCAGCAGTTTATGGGGACAGAACACTGAAGCTTTCTTT
V: TRBV7-2; size: .; D: TRBD1; J: TRBJ2-7; CDR3: CASSPGQGLFYEQYF; DNA: TGTGCCAGCAGTCCGGGACAGGGGCTCTTCTACGAGCAGTACTTC
V: TRBV25-1; size: many; D: .; J: TRBJ2-3; CDR3: CASMDTQYF; DNA: TGTGCCAGCATGGATACGCAGTATTTT
V: TRBV4-2; size: many; D: TRBD1; J: TRBJ2-7; CDR3: CASSRGQGGPYEQYF; DNA: TGTGCCAGCAGCCGGGGACAGGGGGGCCCCTACGAGCAGTACTTC
V: TRBV12-3/TRBV12-4; size: many; D: TRBD2; J: TRBJ2-1; CDR3: CASSVSTSGVLNEQFF; DNA: TGTGCCAGCAGTGTGTCTACTAGCGGGGTGCTCAATGAGCAGTTCTTC
V: TRBV5-1; size: many; D: TRBD1; J: TRBJ2-1; CDR3: CASSLGRTGNNEQFF; DNA: TGCGCCAGCAGCTTGGGCCGGACAGGCAACAATGAGCAGTTCTTC
V: TRBV7-2; size: few; D: TRBD2; J: TRBJ2-5; CDR3: CASNWPMGLAHQETQYF; DNA: TGTGCCAGTAACTGGCCAATGGGACTAGCACATCAAGAGACCCAGTACTTC
V: TRBV20-1; size: many; D: TRBD2; J: TRBJ2-4; CDR3: CSATGLAEAKNIQYF; DNA: TGCAGTGCTACCGGACTAGCCGAAGCCAAAAACATTCAGTACTTC
V: TRBV24-1; size: .; D: TRBD2; J: TRBJ2-5; CDR3: CATSDPTSGGAQEETQYF; DNA: TGTGCCACCAGTGACCCCACTAGCGGGGGGGCCCAAGAAGAGACCCAGTACTTC